A single sample is the source of the 22 T cell receptor beta chains below, sequenced in a study of neurological immune-mediated disorders. One entry per CDR3 protein, called by TCRdb with MiXCR from the 5' RACE reads. The repertoire has approximately 58,000 distinct CDR3 sequences, roughly 10% of them found once; the top ten carry about 2%. The sequenced sample consisted of PBMCs. The receptors derive from a man between 60 and 75 years old in good health.

This clonotype was recorded many times. The genes are TRBV24-1 and TRBJ1-5; D is unresolved. Germline CDR1 KGHDR, CDR2 SFDVKD. There are 12 residues in the CDR3. V was clipped by 2 bases and J by 10 bases, with 8 bases between them. The CDR3 DNA is TGTGCCACCAGTGATTCCTACTCACCCCAGCATTTT. This translates into CATSDSYSPQHF.

This clonotype came up many times. The V gene is TRBV29-1, the J gene TRBJ1-1; tentatively, D is TRBD1 (5 bases). Germline CDR1 reads SQVTM; CDR2 reads ANQGSEA. Trimming left V 5 bases short and J 4 bases short, with 11 bases between. The CDR3 sequence is 12 residues long. This CDR3 reads CSVYSQGTEAFF. For the CDR3, the DNA is TGCAGCGTTTACTCCCAGGGCACTGAAGCTTTCTTT.

This clonotype appeared many times. The rearrangement joins TRBV6-5 to TRBJ1-1; unclear D gene. Per the germline V gene, CDR1 is MNHEY and CDR2 is SVGAGI. The CDR3 runs to 13 residues. V was shortened by 0 bases and J by 1 base, with 3 bases between the two germline ends. CDR3 nucleotides: TGTGCCAGCAGTTACTCGGAGAACACTGAAGCTTTCTTT. Amino acid sequence: CASSYSENTEAFF.

At least ten counts were recorded for this clonotype. The CDR3, as DNA: TGCAGTGCTACCCAGGGGAAGAATGAAAAACTGTTTTTT. Translating gives CSATQGKNEKLFF. V usage is TRBV20-1 and J usage is TRBJ1-4, with D maybe TRBD1 (6 bases). Germline V CDR1 and CDR2: DFQATT, SNEGSKA (reference sequence). With 4 bases removed from V and 5 bases from J, the gap between germline ends came to 11 bases. This CDR3 is built from 13 residues.

This clonotype was counted at least ten times. The chain couples TRBV20-1 to TRBJ2-7; D is unresolved. CDR3 length equals 13 residues. CDR1 DFQATT and CDR2 SNEGSKA come from the germline V gene (reference sequence). V was shortened by 0 bases and J by 4 bases, with 10 bases between the two germline ends. The CDR3 here is CSARDGLGYEQYF. CDR3 DNA: TGCAGTGCTAGAGACGGCCTGGGGTACGAGCAGTACTTC.

At least ten counts were recorded for this clonotype. CDR3 nucleotides: TGTGCCAGCAGCTTGGCAGGGGGTGGCAATCAGCCCCAGCATTTT. Translating it yields CASSLAGGGNQPQHF. The rearrangement joins TRBV7-9 to TRBJ1-5; 7 nucleotides align to TRBD1. With 3 bases clipped from V and 2 bases from J, the junction kept 4 bases outside the gene matches. This CDR3 region has 15 residues. Germline V gives CDR1 SEHNR, CDR2 FQNEAQ (reference sequence).

This clonotype was counted ten times or more. CDR3 DNA: TGTGCCAGCAGCTCTGGAGCCGGATATGCTGACTACACCTTC. This encodes CASSSGAGYADYTF. V and J are TRBV5-4 and TRBJ1-2, with D unresolved. This CDR3 region has 14 residues. Germline values: CDR1 SGHNT, CDR2 YYREEE (reference sequence). Trimming took off 3 bases at V and 10 bases at J, with 19 bases between the two ends.

This clonotype has at least ten counts. A single base separates this from a much larger clone, so it may be a read error. The rearrangement uses TRBV2 and TRBJ2-7; possibly TRBD1 for D (5 bases). Germline V gene sequence: CDR1 SNHLY, CDR2 FYNNEI. The CDR3 runs 12 residues. CDR3 protein: CASQSQVHERYF. CDR3 sequence (DNA): TGTGCCAGCCAATCACAGGTTCACGAGCGGTACTTC.

This clonotype was observed many times. The rearrangement joins TRBV5-1 to TRBJ2-7; 9 nucleotides match TRBD1. Looked up from germline, CDR1 is SGHRS and CDR2 is YFSETQ. With V trimmed by 5 bases and J by 6 bases, 15 bases remained unmatched. This CDR3 region has 16 residues. Here the CDR3 reads CASSSSPGQGLIEQYF. The CDR3 DNA is TGCGCCAGCAGTTCCTCCCCGGGACAGGGTCTGATCGAGCAGTACTTC.

This clonotype was seen repeatedly, ten times or more. V gene TRBV28 combines with J gene TRBJ2-2, with TRBD1 matching over 9 bases. CDR3 length: 15 amino acids. The germline V gene has CDR1 MDHEN and CDR2 SYDVKM. After removal of 9 bases from V and 7 bases from J, the junction contained 12 bases not matched to a gene. The CDR3 region has the DNA TGTGCCAGTCAAGCGGGACAGGGATTGAACGGGGAGCTGTTTTTT. Translation: CASQAGQGLNGELFF.

This clonotype was recorded many times. V and J are TRBV7-2 and TRBJ2-3, with 12 positions matching TRBD2. This CDR3 has 17 amino acids. In germline, CDR1 is SGHTA, CDR2 FQGNSA. V dropped 3 bases and J dropped 2; count of bases not matched to a gene: 6. Written as DNA, the CDR3 is TGTGCCAGCAGCTTGAGGCTAGCGGGGGGGCCCACAGATACGCAGTATTTT. Translation: CASSLRLAGGPTDTQYF.

This clonotype was counted many times. The J gene is TRBJ2-3, the V gene TRBV5-1, with unresolved D. CDR1 is SGHRS and CDR2 is YFSETQ in the germline V gene. V lost 4 bases, J lost 4 bases, and 10 bases lay in between. This CDR3 comprises 13 residues. In nucleotides, the CDR3 is TGCGCCAGCAGCCTGCTGAGCGCAGATACGCAGTATTTT. This sequence encodes CASSLLSADTQYF. Together with reference TRBV5-1 and TRBJ2-3, the CDR3 gives the full variable domain: KAGVTQTPRYLIKTRGQQVTLSCSPISGHRSVSWYQQTPGQGLQFLFEYFSETQRNKGNFPGRFSGRQFSNSRSEMNVSTLELGDSALYLCASSLLSADTQYFGPGTRLTVL.

This clonotype was picked up many times. This rearrangement joins TRBV9 to TRBJ2-2; D ambiguous. The germline V gene has CDR1 SGDLS and CDR2 YYNGEE. V was shortened by 3 bases and J by 7 bases, with 7 bases between the two germline ends. The CDR3 consists of 12 residues. The CDR3 loop reads CASSAIDGELFF. Written as DNA, the CDR3 is TGTGCCAGCAGCGCCATCGACGGGGAGCTGTTTTTT.

This clonotype has a count of ten or more. The chain has TRBV7-2 and TRBJ1-3; 7 positions agree with TRBD1. Germline trimming cut 4 bases from V and 0 bases from J; bases unmatched to any gene: 12. The germline V gene encodes CDR1 SGHTA and CDR2 FQGNSA. The CDR3 has 18 residues. DNA of the CDR3: TGTGCCAGCAGCTCTAGGACAGGTCCTGCACTCTCTGGAAACACCATATATTTT. The encoded protein is CASSSRTGPALSGNTIYF. Filled out from reference TRBV7-2 and TRBJ1-3, the complete variable domain reads GAGVSQSPSNKVTEKGKDVELRCDPISGHTALYWYRQSLGQGLEFLIYFQGNSAPDKSGLPSDRFSAERTGGSVSTLTIQRTQQEDSAVYLCASSSRTGPALSGNTIYFGEGSWLTVV.

This clonotype was detected many times. CDR3 sequence: CASSELAGGYNEQFF. CDR3 bases: TGTGCCAGCAGTGAACTAGCGGGGGGCTACAATGAGCAGTTCTTC. The chain has TRBV6-1 and TRBJ2-1; 11 bases match TRBD2. This CDR3 spans 15 amino acids. The germline V gene encodes CDR1 MNHNS and CDR2 SASEGT. J was trimmed by 3 bases and V by 2 bases; bases with no gene match: 0.

Ten or more counts support this clonotype. The chain has TRBV20-1 and TRBJ1-1; D is unclear. V was trimmed by 4 bases and J by 0 bases, leaving 9 bases between them. CDR1 is DFQATT and CDR2 is SNEGSKA in the germline V gene (reference sequence). The CDR3 has 13 residues. The CDR3 loop reads CSAISGMNTEAFF. The DNA of the CDR3 is TGCAGTGCTATAAGTGGGATGAACACTGAAGCTTTCTTT.

This clonotype appeared many times. J is TRBJ1-2 and V is TRBV4-3; D possibly corresponds to TRBD1 (5 bases). The CDR3 consists of 13 residues. V was cut by 3 bases and J by 0 bases, with 5 bases left in between. Germline values: CDR1 LGHNA, CDR2 YSLEER. CDR3 bases: TGCGCCAGCAGCCAGACAGCTAACTATGGCTACACCTTC. This encodes CASSQTANYGYTF.

This clonotype was seen at least ten times. V is TRBV2 and J is TRBJ2-7, with D unresolved. The CDR3 spans 13 residues. V lost 6 bases and J lost 2, with 11 bases in between. CDR1 is SNHLY, CDR2 FYNNEI, per germline. The DNA for the CDR3 is TGTGCCAGCAGCGCTGTTAGGGCCTACGAGCAGTACTTC. Protein sequence: CASSAVRAYEQYF.

This clonotype was seen many times. This chain joins TRBV3-1 and TRBJ2-1; D is unresolved. The CDR3 is 11 residues long. Per germline, CDR1 LGHDT and CDR2 YNNKEL (reference sequence). The V end was cut by 2 bases, the J end by 8 bases, with 4 bases between. For the CDR3, the DNA is TGTGCCAGCAGCCAAATACATGAGCAGTTCTTC. It specifies CASSQIHEQFF.

This clonotype was seen many times. The V call is TRBV5-1, the J call TRBJ2-5; weak D call: TRBD1 (6 bases). V lost 5 bases, J lost 4 bases, and 12 bases lay in between. Germline V CDR1 and CDR2: SGHRS, YFSETQ. The CDR3 runs to 13 residues. CDR3 nucleotides: TGCGCCAGCAGGGACCTCAGGGGAGAGACCCAGTACTTC. It is translated as CASRDLRGETQYF. Together with reference TRBV5-1 and TRBJ2-5, the CDR3 gives the full variable domain: KAGVTQTPRYLIKTRGQQVTLSCSPISGHRSVSWYQQTPGQGLQFLFEYFSETQRNKGNFPGRFSGRQFSNSRSEMNVSTLELGDSALYLCASRDLRGETQYFGPGTRLLVL.

In its sample, this clonotype was seen many times. In DNA form, the CDR3 reads TGTGCCAGCAGTGAAAGTAGGCAGCAACAAGAGACCCAGTACTTC. Translated, it gives CASSESRQQQETQYF. The chain is built from TRBV25-1 and TRBJ2-5; the D is unclear. The CDR3 is made up of 15 amino acids. V lost 2 bases and J 2 bases, leaving 12 bases between the germline ends. CDR1 and CDR2 from the germline V gene are MGHDK and SYGVNS.

In this sample, this clonotype turned up many times. The V call is TRBV29-1, the J call TRBJ1-1; 9 bases align to TRBD1. The CDR3 length is 15 residues. The ends lost 3 bases at V and 4 bases at J; junction bases unmatched: 9. From germline, CDR1 is SQVTM and CDR2 ANQGSEA. CDR3 loop: CSVDSFDRGSTEAFF. CDR3 nucleotides: TGCAGCGTTGATTCTTTTGACAGGGGGAGCACTGAAGCTTTCTTT.